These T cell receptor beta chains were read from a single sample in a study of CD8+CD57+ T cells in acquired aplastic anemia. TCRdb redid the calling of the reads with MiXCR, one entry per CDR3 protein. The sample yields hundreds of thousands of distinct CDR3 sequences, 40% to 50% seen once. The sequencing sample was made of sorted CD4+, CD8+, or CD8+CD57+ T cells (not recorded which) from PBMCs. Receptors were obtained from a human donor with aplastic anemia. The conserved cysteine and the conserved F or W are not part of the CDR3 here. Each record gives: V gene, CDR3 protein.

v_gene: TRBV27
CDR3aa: ASSQNRGSDYGYT

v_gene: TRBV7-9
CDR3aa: ASSERKGTVEETQY

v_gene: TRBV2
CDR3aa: ASSLEGFYEQY

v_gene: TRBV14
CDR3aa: ASSQDGSSYEQY

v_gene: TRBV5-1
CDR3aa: ASSLAPDRATYGQY

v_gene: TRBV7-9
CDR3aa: ASSTDRSNTGELF

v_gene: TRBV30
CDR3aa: AWSVGQGYGYT

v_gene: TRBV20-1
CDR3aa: SASYLIMNTEAF

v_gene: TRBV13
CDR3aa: ASSLEGGGDTEAF

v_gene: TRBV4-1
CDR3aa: ASSQGGLAGFYNEQF

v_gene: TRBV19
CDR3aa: ASSIAGVSDEQY

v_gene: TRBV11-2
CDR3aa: ASSLGSSVLF

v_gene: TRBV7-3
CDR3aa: ATASGRAYEQY

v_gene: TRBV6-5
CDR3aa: ASSYTKGANTGAF

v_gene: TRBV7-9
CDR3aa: ASSLVGANTEAF

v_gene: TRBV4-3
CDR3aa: ASSQDAGQTYNEQF

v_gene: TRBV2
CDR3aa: ASITPRGATYNEQF

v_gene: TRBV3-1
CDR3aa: ASRAGTDDYENIQY

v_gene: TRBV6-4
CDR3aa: ASSDRSGASDTQY

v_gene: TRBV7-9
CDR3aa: ASSGDNPNEQF

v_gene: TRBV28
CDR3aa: ASKRGEAYEQY

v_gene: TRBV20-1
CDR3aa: SARDERDRAYEQY

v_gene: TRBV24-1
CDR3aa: ATNVGQRREDYGYT

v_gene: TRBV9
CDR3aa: ASTAGDYGYT

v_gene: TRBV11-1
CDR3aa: ASSFPGNTEAF

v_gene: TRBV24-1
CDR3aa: ATREGTANTGELF